The 9 T cell receptor beta chains in this list originate from one sample, sequenced in a study of T cells expressing NK-cell markers. From the 5' RACE reads, TCRdb lists one entry per CDR3 protein and no DNA. The sample has 350,000 to 400,000 distinct CDR3 sequences, and its top ten clones hold about 10%. The specimen was blood T cells: a sorted CD56 or NKG2C T cell subset, CD4+ or CD8+ T cells, or bulk PBMC T cells (not recorded which). These receptors came from a woman aged 45-59 years in good health.

This chain uses TRBV5-1 with TRBJ2-1; absent DNA, TCRdb's TRBD2 call cannot be checked. CDR1 SGHRS and CDR2 YFSETQ come from the germline V gene. The CDR3 extends over 17 amino acids. CDR3 sequence: CASSLLRRAGGNNEQFF.

The chain has TRBV3-1 and TRBJ2-3; lacking DNA, the TRBD2 call made by TCRdb goes unchecked. Germline lookup yields CDR1 LGHDT and CDR2 YNNKEL (reference sequence). CDR3 length: 17 residues. This chain's CDR3 is CASSHRLAGGTTDTQYF.

The rearrangement joins TRBV18 to TRBJ2-1; checking the TCRdb D call of TRBD2 is not possible without DNA. Looked up from germline, CDR1 is KGHSH and CDR2 is LQKENI. CDR3 length: 16 residues. CDR3 amino acids: CASSPSGTVSYNEQFF.

The V and J genes are TRBV12-3 or TRBV12-4 and TRBJ1-4; TCRdb designates TRBD1, a call that cannot be tested without DNA. CDR3 length: 17 residues. The CDR3: CASSLGTGRTTNEKLFF.

The chain is built from TRBV7-9 and TRBJ1-2; TCRdb picks TRBD1, but there is no DNA to check that call. CDR1 is SEHNR, CDR2 FQNEAQ, per germline (reference sequence). This CDR3 is 14 amino acids long. The chain's CDR3 is CASSGPGQDYGYTF. The complete variable domain, with remaining parts taken from reference TRBV7-9 and TRBJ1-2, reads DTGVSQNPRHKITKRGQNVTFRCDPISEHNRLYWYRQTLGQGPEFLTYFQNEAQLEKSRLLSDRFSAERPKGSFSTLEIQRTEQGDSAMYLCASSGPGQDYGYTFGSGTRLTVV.

The genes are TRBV6-6 and TRBJ2-2. The CDR3 consists of 14 residues. CDR1 and CDR2 (germline): MNHNY, SVGAGI (reference sequence). CDR3: CASGTDPNTGELFF.

This rearrangement joins TRBV6-5 to TRBJ2-7. This CDR3 is built from 11 residues. Germline V gene sequence: CDR1 MNHEY, CDR2 SVGAGI. The CDR3 sequence: CASRSGYEQYF.

The chain links TRBV15 to TRBJ2-3; absent DNA, TCRdb's TRBD2 call cannot be checked. The CDR3 totals 16 residues. Germline V gene data show CDR1 as LNHNV and CDR2 as YYDKDF (reference sequence). The CDR3 sequence is CATSSAGTRSTDTQYF.

This sequence joins TRBV10-2 and TRBJ1-3; the D call from TCRdb, TRBD1, cannot be confirmed without DNA. The CDR3 consists of 15 residues. CDR1 is WSHSY and CDR2 is SAAADI in the germline V gene. CDR3 in amino acids: CASSEWAGDGNTIYF.